Here is one TCR beta chain with its context. Its antigen is unidentified. TCRdb processed the reads anew with MiXCR; each CDR3 protein has one entry. The table includes about half a million distinct CDR3 sequences, 30% to 40% detected once. This record comes from a study of T cell repertoires in cytomegalovirus infection. The CDR3 consists of 15 residues. V trimming: 5 bases; J trimming: 3 bases; junction bases outside the gene matches: 9. Germline lookup yields CDR1 DFQATT and CDR2 SNEGSKA (reference sequence). The starting material was cultured PBMCs, obtained from culture after CMV antigen stimulation. This chain uses TRBV20-1 with TRBJ2-3, with 9 bases aligning to TRBD1. This sequence was found in a human donor in good health (CMV status not recorded). Some clones in this sample may be carry-over from other donors' samples. The chain's CDR3 is CSAEPGQGRTDTQYF. The CDR3 DNA sequence: TGCAGTGCTGAACCGGGACAGGGTCGAACAGATACGCAGTATTTT.